The 18 T cell receptor beta chains in this list originate from one sample, sequenced in a study of regulatory T cells in long-lasting Graves disease (dated by TCRdb to about 2021). The intended sense of this specimen's time point label: newly diagnosed GD, antithyroid drugs for less than 3 months. RNA was extracted from PBMCs in TRIzol for both TCR sequencing and RNA sequencing. The library came from multiplex PCR. Sequencer: Illumina HiSeq 4000. TCR beta libraries were built with iRepertoire HTBI primers and Arm-PCR amplification of CDR3 regions. TCRdb reworked the public reads: Q25 trimming with fastp, MiXCR clone assembly, productive beta chains retained. Here each entry gathers all rows of one CDR3 protein and keeps the most common genes and DNA. The table for this sample lists about 460,000 distinct CDR3 sequences; about 14% of them were counted only once. The top ten clones comprise roughly 18% of the sample.

This same sample was also part of a study on T cells in Graves' hyperthyroidism and ophthalmopathy.

The sequencing here drew on peripheral blood mononuclear cells (PBMCs), taken at new diagnosis, from a patient treated with antithyroid drugs. The origin of the receptors is a woman in her forties or fifties with Graves disease. Donor details come from another sample of the same person, matched by shared clones.

Notes on this clonotype: A much larger clone sits a single nucleotide away, making a read error possible. The V gene is TRBV2, the J gene TRBJ1-2, with D unresolved. Germline CDR1 SNHLY, CDR2 FYNNEI. This CDR3 is 14 amino acids long. Trimming left V 0 bases short and J 4 bases short, with 9 bases between. The CDR3 coding sequence is TGTGCCAGCAGTGAAGCGCCTCTAGGCTATGGCTACACCTTC. Translating it yields CASSEAPLGYGYTF.

The chain is built from TRBV28 and TRBJ2-7; D may match TRBD1 or TRBD2 (5 bases each). This CDR3 has 14 amino acids. Per germline, CDR1 MDHEN and CDR2 SYDVKM. V lost 7 bases to trimming and J lost 2 bases, with 15 bases between them. The CDR3 bases are TGTGCCAGCAATCGACGAGGGGTGGCCTACGAGCAGTACTTC. Its translation is CASNRRGVAYEQYF.

This clonotype was seen ten or more times. CDR3: CASSLLVQALRGNQPQHF. The DNA of the CDR3 is TGTGCCAGCAGTTTACTAGTACAGGCGCTCAGGGGCAATCAGCCCCAGCATTTT. The rearrangement joins TRBV28 to TRBJ1-5; D may be TRBD1 (5 bases). Trimming removed 2 bases at V and 2 bases at J, with 19 bases between. The CDR3 has 18 amino acids. Germline V lookup: CDR1 MDHEN, CDR2 SYDVKM.

The chain couples TRBV7-9 to TRBJ2-2; possibly TRBD2 for D (6 bases). Per the germline V gene, CDR1 is SEHNR and CDR2 is FQNEAQ (reference sequence). This CDR3 region has 16 residues. Trimming took off 3 bases at V and 4 bases at J, with 15 bases between the two ends. As DNA, the CDR3 is TGTGCCAGCAGCTTGAGGGATCCAGCGGGCACCGGGGAGCTGTTTTTT. It is translated as CASSLRDPAGTGELFF.

The rearrangement uses TRBV28 and TRBJ1-1, with TRBD1 as a possible D gene (5 bases). The ends were cut back, 6 bases at V and 4 bases at J, with 15 bases in the middle. There are 14 residues in the CDR3. Germline CDR1 MDHEN, CDR2 SYDVKM. CDR3 region: CASSPPGRGTEAFF. The CDR3, as DNA: TGTGCCAGCAGCCCCCCAGGGAGGGGCACTGAAGCTTTCTTT.

The sample holds many counts of this clonotype. The chain couples TRBV20-1 to TRBJ1-1; maybe TRBD1 (5 bases). Trimming left V 2 bases short and J 4 bases short, with 14 bases between. CDR3 length equals 14 residues. Germline V gives CDR1 DFQATT, CDR2 SNEGSKA (reference sequence). CDR3 coding DNA: TGCAGTGCTAGACAGGGAGCCGAGGTCACTGAAGCTTTCTTT. Protein sequence: CSARQGAEVTEAFF.

This clonotype was seen many times. This chain connects TRBV3-1 to TRBJ2-5, with TRBD2 matching 8 bases. Trimming took 0 bases from V and 5 from J; bases not matched to a gene: 11. Germline V lookup: CDR1 LGHDT, CDR2 YNNKEL (reference sequence). The length of the CDR3 is 17 residues. The DNA of the CDR3 is TGTGCCAGCAGCCAAGAGCGGTTAGCGGGATGGTCGGAGACCCAGTACTTC. Translation gives CASSQERLAGWSETQYF.

V and J are TRBV6-1 and TRBJ1-4; weak D call: TRBD1 (5 bases). Trimming took off 9 bases at V and 5 bases at J, with 13 bases between the two ends. CDR1 is MNHNS, CDR2 SASEGT, per germline. This CDR3 has 13 amino acids. Here the CDR3 DNA reads TGTGCCAGGCGGGACTTGGAAAATGAAAAACTGTTTTTT. The encoded protein is CARRDLENEKLFF.

In this sample, this clonotype turned up many times. The CDR3 coding sequence is TGTGCCAGCAGTTTTAGTTTAGCGGGAGTGAGAATTGAGCAGTTCTTC. This sequence encodes CASSFSLAGVRIEQFF. V and J are TRBV28 and TRBJ2-1, with 9 bases that match TRBD2. The trim removed 3 bases at V and 9 bases at J, leaving 12 bases unmatched. From germline, CDR1 is MDHEN and CDR2 SYDVKM. The CDR3 runs to 16 residues.

The rearrangement joins TRBV6-1 to TRBJ1-5; D might be TRBD1 (5 bases). V shed 8 bases and J shed 4 bases, with 15 bases lying between them. This CDR3 contains 14 residues. Germline CDR1 is MNHNS and CDR2 is SASEGT. This CDR3 reads CASGGRAVNQPQHF. CDR3 DNA sequence: TGTGCCAGCGGGGGTAGGGCAGTAAATCAGCCCCAGCATTTT.

The chain carries TRBV5-1 and TRBJ2-1, with 7 bases identical to TRBD2. The CDR3 runs 15 residues. Germline V gives CDR1 SGHRS, CDR2 YFSETQ. After removal of 0 bases from V and 7 bases from J, the junction contained 7 bases not matched to a gene. CDR3 loop: CASSLGETSRNEQFF. The CDR3 bases are TGCGCCAGCAGCTTGGGGGAGACTAGCCGGAATGAGCAGTTCTTC.

The sample holds a few counts of this clonotype. The V and J genes are TRBV7-9 and TRBJ2-1, with 11 bases fitting TRBD2. Per germline, CDR1 SEHNR and CDR2 FQNEAQ (reference sequence). The junction had 6 bases not matched to a gene; V was cut back by 4 bases and J by 7 bases. CDR3 length equals 15 residues. The CDR3 region is CASSYTSGRGNEQFF. Written as DNA, the CDR3 is TGTGCCAGCAGCTACACTAGCGGGAGAGGGAATGAGCAGTTCTTC.

This clonotype has ten or more counts. The chain joins TRBV28 to TRBJ2-5; 8 bases match TRBD2. The germline V gene encodes CDR1 MDHEN and CDR2 SYDVKM. The V gene end was trimmed by 1 base and the J gene end by 1 base; junction bases not matched to a gene: 5. The CDR3 contains 16 residues. The CDR3, as DNA: TGTGCCAGCAGTTTATCGTTAGCGGGAAGCCAAGAGACCCAGTACTTC. Residues: CASSLSLAGSQETQYF.

At least ten counts were recorded for this clonotype. The rearrangement joins TRBV7-3 to TRBJ2-3; TRBD2 aligns across 7 bases. The CDR3 extends over 16 amino acids. Germline V lookup: CDR1 SGHTA, CDR2 FQGTGA. Trimming removed 5 bases from V and 2 bases from J; junction bases left unmatched: 10. CDR3: CASSNGLDSATDTQYF. CDR3 DNA sequence: TGTGCCAGCAGCAATGGACTAGATTCAGCCACAGATACGCAGTATTTT.

This clonotype was recorded at least ten times. This sequence joins TRBV3-1 and TRBJ1-4, with no clear D. The CDR3 runs to 14 residues. Trimming took 4 bases from V and 10 from J, leaving 16 bases between them. CDR1 and CDR2 (germline): LGHDT, YNNKEL (reference sequence). In DNA, the CDR3 is TGTGCCAGCAGCCGTGCCTTGGCTGGAGGAAAACTGTTTTTT. The encoded protein is CASSRALAGGKLFF.

V gene TRBV28 combines with J gene TRBJ2-7; TRBD2 agrees at 8 bases. This CDR3 comprises 15 residues. CDR1 is MDHEN and CDR2 is SYDVKM in the germline V gene. The J segment lost 1 base and the V segment lost 5 bases, leaving 7 bases of the junction unmatched. CDR3 residues: CASSEPSGRSYEQYF. DNA of the CDR3: TGTGCCAGCAGTGAGCCTAGCGGGCGATCCTACGAGCAGTACTTC.

This clonotype appeared many times. V and J are TRBV7-9 and TRBJ2-7; D is possibly TRBD1 (5 bases). Between the trimmed V and J ends, which lost 4 bases and 3 bases, there was a span of 25 bases. There are 18 residues in the CDR3. Germline V lookup: CDR1 SEHNR, CDR2 FQNEAQ (reference sequence). The CDR3 spells CASSSLTINTPRDYEQYF. The CDR3 region has the DNA TGTGCCAGCAGCTCCTTGACCATAAATACCCCCAGGGACTACGAGCAGTACTTC.

This clonotype has ten or more counts. A read error may produce the germline difference seen at one junction end. This chain connects TRBV5-5 to TRBJ2-3; D perhaps matches TRBD2 (6 bases). CDR1 and CDR2 from the germline V gene are SGHKS and YYEKEE (reference sequence). This CDR3 is built from 19 residues. CDR3 sequence reads: CASSQESAGGYSRTDTQYF. CDR3 in DNA: TGCGCCAGCAGCCAAGAGTCAGCGGGCGGATATTCTCGCACAGATACGCAGTATTTT.